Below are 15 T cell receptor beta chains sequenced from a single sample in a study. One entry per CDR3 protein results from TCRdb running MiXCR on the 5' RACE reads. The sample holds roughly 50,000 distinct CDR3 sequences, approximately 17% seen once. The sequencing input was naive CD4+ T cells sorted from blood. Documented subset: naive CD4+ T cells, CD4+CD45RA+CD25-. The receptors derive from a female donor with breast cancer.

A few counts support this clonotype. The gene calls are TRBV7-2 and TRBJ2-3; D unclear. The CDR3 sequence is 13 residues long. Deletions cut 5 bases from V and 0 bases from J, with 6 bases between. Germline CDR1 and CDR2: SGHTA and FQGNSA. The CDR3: CASSDPSTDTQYF. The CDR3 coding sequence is TGTGCCAGCAGCGACCCCAGCACAGATACGCAGTATTTT.

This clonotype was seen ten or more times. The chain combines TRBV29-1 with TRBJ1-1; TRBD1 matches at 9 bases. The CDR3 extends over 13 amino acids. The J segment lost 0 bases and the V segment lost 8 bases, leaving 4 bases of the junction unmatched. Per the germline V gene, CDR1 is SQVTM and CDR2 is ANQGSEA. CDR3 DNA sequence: TGCAGCCTCAGACAGGGGGTGAACACTGAAGCTTTCTTT. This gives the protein CSLRQGVNTEAFF.

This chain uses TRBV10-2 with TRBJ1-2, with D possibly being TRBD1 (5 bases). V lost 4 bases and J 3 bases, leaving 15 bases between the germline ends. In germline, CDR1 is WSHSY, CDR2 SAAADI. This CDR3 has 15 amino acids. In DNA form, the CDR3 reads TGCGCCAGCAGTGGGTCAAGAGGGGCGGACTATGGCTACACCTTC. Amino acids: CASSGSRGADYGYTF.

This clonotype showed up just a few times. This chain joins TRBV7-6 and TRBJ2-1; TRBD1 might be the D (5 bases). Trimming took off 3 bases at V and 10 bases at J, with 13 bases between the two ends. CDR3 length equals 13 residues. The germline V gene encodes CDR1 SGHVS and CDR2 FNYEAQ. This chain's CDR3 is CASSLTESGEQFF. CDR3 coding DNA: TGTGCCAGCAGCTTGACAGAGTCGGGCGAGCAGTTCTTC.

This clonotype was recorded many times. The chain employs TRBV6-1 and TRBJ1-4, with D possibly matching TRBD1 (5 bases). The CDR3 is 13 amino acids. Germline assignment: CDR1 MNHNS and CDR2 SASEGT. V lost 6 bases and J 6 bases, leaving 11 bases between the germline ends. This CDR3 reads CASSRQKYEKLFF. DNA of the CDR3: TGTGCCAGCAGCCGACAGAAGTATGAAAAACTGTTTTTT.

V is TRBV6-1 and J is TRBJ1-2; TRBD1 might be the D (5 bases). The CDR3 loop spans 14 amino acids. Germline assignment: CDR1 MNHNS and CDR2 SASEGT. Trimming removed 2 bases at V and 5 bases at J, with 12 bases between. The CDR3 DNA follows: TGTGCCAGCAGTGAAATGTTCCAGGGTTATGGCTACACCTTC. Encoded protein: CASSEMFQGYGYTF.

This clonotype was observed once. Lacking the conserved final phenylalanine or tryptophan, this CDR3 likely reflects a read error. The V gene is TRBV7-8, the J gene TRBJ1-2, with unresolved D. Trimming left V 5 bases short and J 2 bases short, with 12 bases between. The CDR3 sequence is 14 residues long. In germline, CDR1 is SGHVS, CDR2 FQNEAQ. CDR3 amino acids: CASSPTELNYGYTL. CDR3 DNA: TGTGCCAGCAGCCCGACTGAACTAAACTATGGCTACACCCTC.

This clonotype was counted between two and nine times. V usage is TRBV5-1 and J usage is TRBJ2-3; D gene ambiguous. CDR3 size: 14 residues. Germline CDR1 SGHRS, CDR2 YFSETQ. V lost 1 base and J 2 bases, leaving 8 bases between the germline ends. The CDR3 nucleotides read TGCGCCAGCAGCTTGCAAGGGCACACAGATACGCAGTATTTT. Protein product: CASSLQGHTDTQYF.

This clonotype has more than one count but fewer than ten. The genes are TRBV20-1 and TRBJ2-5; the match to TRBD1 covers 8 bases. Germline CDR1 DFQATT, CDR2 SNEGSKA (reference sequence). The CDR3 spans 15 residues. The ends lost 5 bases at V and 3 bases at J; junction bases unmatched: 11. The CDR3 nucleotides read TGCAGTGCTGGTCCTAATACAGGGGGGAAAGAGACCCAGTACTTC. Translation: CSAGPNTGGKETQYF.

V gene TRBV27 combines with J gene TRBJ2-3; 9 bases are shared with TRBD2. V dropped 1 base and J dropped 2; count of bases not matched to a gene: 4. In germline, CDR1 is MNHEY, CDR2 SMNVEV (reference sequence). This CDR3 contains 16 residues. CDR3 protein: CASSLYSGSATDTQYF. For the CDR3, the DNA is TGTGCCAGCAGTTTATATAGCGGGAGTGCCACAGATACGCAGTATTTT.

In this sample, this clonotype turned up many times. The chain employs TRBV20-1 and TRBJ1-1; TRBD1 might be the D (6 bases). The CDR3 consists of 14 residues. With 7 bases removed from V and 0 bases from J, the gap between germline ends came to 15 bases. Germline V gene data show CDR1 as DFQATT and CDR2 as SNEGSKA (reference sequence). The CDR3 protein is CSVKRGILNTEAFF. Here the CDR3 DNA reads TGCAGTGTAAAAAGGGGGATCCTGAACACTGAAGCTTTCTTT.

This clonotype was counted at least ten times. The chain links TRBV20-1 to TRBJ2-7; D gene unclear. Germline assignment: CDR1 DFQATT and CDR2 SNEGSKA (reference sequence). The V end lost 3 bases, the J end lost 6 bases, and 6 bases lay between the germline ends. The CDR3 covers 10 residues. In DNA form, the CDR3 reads TGCAGTGCTAGGGAAACCGAGCAGTACTTC. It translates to CSARETEQYF.

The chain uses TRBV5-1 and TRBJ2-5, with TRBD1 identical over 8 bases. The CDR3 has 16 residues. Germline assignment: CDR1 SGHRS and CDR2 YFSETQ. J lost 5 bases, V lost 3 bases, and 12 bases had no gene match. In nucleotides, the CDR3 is TGCGCCAGCAGCTCAGGGGGCGCCCCCGGGGCCGAGACCCAGTACTTC. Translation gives CASSSGGAPGAETQYF.

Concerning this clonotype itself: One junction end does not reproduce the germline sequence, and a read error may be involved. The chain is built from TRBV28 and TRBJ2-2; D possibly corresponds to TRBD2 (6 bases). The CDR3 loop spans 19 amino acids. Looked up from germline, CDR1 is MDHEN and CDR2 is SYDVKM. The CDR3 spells CASSLRRDSDIKNTGELFF. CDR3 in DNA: TGCGCCAGCAGTTTGCGACGGGACTCCGACATCAAGAACACCGGGGAGCTGTTTTTT.

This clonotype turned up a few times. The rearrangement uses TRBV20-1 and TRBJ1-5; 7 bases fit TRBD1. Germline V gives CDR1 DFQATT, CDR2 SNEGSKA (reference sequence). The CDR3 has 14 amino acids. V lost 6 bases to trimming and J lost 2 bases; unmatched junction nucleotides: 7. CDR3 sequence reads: CSATTGEGNQPQHF. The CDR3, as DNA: TGCAGTGCGACAACAGGGGAGGGCAATCAGCCCCAGCATTTT.